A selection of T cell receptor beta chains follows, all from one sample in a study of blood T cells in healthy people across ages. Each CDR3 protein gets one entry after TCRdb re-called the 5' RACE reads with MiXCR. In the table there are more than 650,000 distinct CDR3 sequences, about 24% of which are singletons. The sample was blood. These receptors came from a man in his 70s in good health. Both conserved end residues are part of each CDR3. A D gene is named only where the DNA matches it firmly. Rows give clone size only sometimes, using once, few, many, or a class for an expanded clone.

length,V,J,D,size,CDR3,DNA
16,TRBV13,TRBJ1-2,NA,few,CASSSNSVRVAYGYTF,TGTGCCAGCAGCTCGAATTCGGTCAGGGTAGCCTATGGCTACACCTTC
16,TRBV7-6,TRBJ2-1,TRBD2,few,CASSETSGPSYNEQFF,TGTGCCAGCAGCGAAACTAGCGGTCCCTCCTACAATGAGCAGTTCTTC
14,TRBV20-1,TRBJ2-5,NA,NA,CSARDFLGQETQYF,TGCAGTGCTAGAGATTTCCTGGGGCAAGAGACCCAGTACTTC
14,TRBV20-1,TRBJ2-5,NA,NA,CSTLARGRQETQYF,TGCAGTACATTAGCCAGAGGACGCCAAGAGACCCAGTACTTC
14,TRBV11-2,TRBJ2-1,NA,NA,CASSPLGIWGEQFF,TGTGCCAGCAGCCCGCTCGGGATCTGGGGGGAGCAGTTCTTC
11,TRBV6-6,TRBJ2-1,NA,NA,CASSIPREQFF,TGTGCCAGCAGTATACCTAGGGAGCAGTTCTTC
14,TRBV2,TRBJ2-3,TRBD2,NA,CASVGLRAGATQYF,TGTGCCAGCGTAGGGCTTAGAGCGGGAGCTACGCAGTATTTT
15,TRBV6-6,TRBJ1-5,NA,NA,CASREVQVSNQPQHF,TGTGCCAGCAGGGAGGTACAGGTTAGCAATCAGCCCCAGCATTTT
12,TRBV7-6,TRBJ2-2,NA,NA,CASRLTAGELFF,TGTGCCAGCAGGTTAACGGCCGGGGAGCTGTTTTTT
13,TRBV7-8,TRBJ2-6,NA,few,CASSVTGANVLTF,TGTGCCAGCAGCGTTACTGGGGCCAACGTCCTGACTTTC
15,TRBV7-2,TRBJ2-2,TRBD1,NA,CASSPDRVDTGELFF,TGTGCCAGCAGCCCGGACAGGGTTGACACCGGGGAGCTGTTTTTT
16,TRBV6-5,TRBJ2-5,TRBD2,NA,CASSSRGLAGRETQYF,TGTGCCAGCAGTTCCAGAGGACTAGCGGGACGGGAGACCCAGTACTTC
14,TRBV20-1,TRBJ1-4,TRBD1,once,CSARLGQGGEKLFF,TGCAGTGCTAGACTCGGACAGGGAGGCGAAAAACTGTTTTTT
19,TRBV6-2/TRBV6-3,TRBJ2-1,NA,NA,CASSSASGWDSGRYNEQFF,TGTGCCAGCAGTTCCGCCTCAGGATGGGACTCCGGTAGATACAATGAGCAGTTCTTC
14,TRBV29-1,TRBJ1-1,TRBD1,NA,CSVEKGQGVTEAFF,TGCAGCGTTGAGAAGGGACAGGGGGTTACTGAAGCTTTCTTT
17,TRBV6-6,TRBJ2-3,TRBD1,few,CASSSSPGQGDADTQYF,TGTGCCAGCAGCTCGAGTCCCGGACAGGGAGACGCAGATACGCAGTATTTT
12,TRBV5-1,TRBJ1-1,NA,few,CASSLDAPPAFF,TGCGCCAGCAGCTTGGACGCCCCTCCAGCTTTCTTT
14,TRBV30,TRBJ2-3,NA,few,CAWSGTLLADTQYF,TGTGCCTGGAGTGGGACCCTTCTCGCAGATACGCAGTATTTT
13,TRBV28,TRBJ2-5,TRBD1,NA,CASSSTGVETRYF,TGTGCCAGCAGTTCGACAGGGGTGGAGACCCGGTACTTC
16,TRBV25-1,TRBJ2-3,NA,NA,CASSEHGRGGTDTQYF,TGTGCCAGCAGTGAACACGGGCGAGGCGGCACAGATACGCAGTATTTT
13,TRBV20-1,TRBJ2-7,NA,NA,CSARPQGPYEQYF,TGCAGTGCTAGACCACAGGGACCCTACGAGCAGTACTTC